The TCR beta chain described here comes from a study of T cell repertoires in cytomegalovirus infection. Findings of the study overall: In two of eight donors, the top clonotype was HLA-C-restricted CMV-specific. Based on cumulative public TCR beta family frequency, carriers of CMV plus the relevant HLA were identified.

TCRdb processed the reads anew with MiXCR; each CDR3 protein has one entry. The profile covers about 46,000 distinct CDR3 sequences, with approximately 22% appearing a single time and around 20% taken by the ten largest. The CDR3 extends over 13 amino acids. CDR1 SGHTA and CDR2 FQGNSA come from the germline V gene. V was cut by 4 bases and J by 7 bases, with 13 bases left in between. This clonotype appeared many times. The antigen is not known. The clonotype comes from a human donor in good health (CMV status not recorded). Some clones in this sample may be carry-over from other donors' samples. The chain combines TRBV7-2 with TRBJ2-5, with D uncertain. The sequenced sample was PBMCs, sequenced either directly or after in vitro stimulation (not recorded which). The CDR3 is CASSSRAKGTQYF. CDR3 bases: TGTGCCAGCAGCTCACGGGCCAAAGGGACCCAGTACTTC.